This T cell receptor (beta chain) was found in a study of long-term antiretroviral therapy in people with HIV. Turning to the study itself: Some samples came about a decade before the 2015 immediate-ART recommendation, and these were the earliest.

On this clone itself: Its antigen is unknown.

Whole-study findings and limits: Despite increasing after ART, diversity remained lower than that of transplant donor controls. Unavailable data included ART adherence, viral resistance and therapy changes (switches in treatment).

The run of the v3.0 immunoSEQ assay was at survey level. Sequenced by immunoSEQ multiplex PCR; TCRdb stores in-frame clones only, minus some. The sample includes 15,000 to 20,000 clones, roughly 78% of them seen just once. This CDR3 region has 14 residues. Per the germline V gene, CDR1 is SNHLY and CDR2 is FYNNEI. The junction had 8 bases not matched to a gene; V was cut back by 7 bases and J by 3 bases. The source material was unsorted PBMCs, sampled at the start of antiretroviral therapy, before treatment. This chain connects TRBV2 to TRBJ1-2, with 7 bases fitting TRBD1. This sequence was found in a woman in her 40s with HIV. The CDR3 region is CASNRDRSDYGYTF. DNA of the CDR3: TGTGCCAGCAACCGGGACAGATCAGACTATGGCTACACCTTC.